This T cell receptor (beta chain) was obtained from a study of patients and donors after allogeneic stem cell transplantation. MiXCR was run by TCRdb on the RT-PCR reads, yielding one entry per CDR3 protein. This table has approximately 11,000 distinct CDR3 sequences, roughly 21% appearing once. Germline V lookup: CDR1 SGHRS, CDR2 YFSETQ. This CDR3 spans 16 amino acids. V was pared by 0 bases and J by 2 bases, with 12 bases between. The V and J genes are TRBV5-1 and TRBJ2-1; D is unresolved. This clonotype was sampled from a human donor who was either an allogeneic HSCT recipient or a stem cell or donor lymphocyte infusion donor (not recorded which). It is not recorded whose cells these are; they may come from a transplant donor. Specimen: blood, either unsorted or a sorted T cell fraction (not recorded which). The CDR3 DNA reads TGCGCCAGCAGCTTGGATCGTTTAGCAGCCTACAATGAGCAGTTCTTC. Encoded protein: CASSLDRLAAYNEQFF.